This T cell receptor (beta chain) came from a study of T-cell memory formation after mild COVID-19. Findings of the study overall: Whether second-wave clones peaking at day 37 were SARS-CoV-2 specific went unconfirmed.

CDR1 SGHKS and CDR2 YYEKEE come from the germline V gene (reference sequence). J gave up 4 bases and V 4 bases, and 9 bases lay outside the gene matches. The CDR3 runs to 15 residues. Using its own MiXCR run on the 5' RACE reads, TCRdb lists one record per CDR3 protein. The sample contains about 470,000 distinct CDR3 sequences, roughly 18% of which appear only once. This clonotype was found a few times. What it binds is unknown. Sequenced material: PBMCs or a T cell subset sorted from them (not recorded which). This clonotype was obtained from an adult woman who had mild COVID-19 (a few samples of this study predate the infection). Cell type and time point are not known. The chain links TRBV5-5 to TRBJ1-2; TRBD1 aligns across 8 bases. The DNA for the CDR3 is TGTGCCAGCAGCCGAGGCGGGACAGGTCCCTATGGCTACACCTTC. It translates to CASSRGGTGPYGYTF.